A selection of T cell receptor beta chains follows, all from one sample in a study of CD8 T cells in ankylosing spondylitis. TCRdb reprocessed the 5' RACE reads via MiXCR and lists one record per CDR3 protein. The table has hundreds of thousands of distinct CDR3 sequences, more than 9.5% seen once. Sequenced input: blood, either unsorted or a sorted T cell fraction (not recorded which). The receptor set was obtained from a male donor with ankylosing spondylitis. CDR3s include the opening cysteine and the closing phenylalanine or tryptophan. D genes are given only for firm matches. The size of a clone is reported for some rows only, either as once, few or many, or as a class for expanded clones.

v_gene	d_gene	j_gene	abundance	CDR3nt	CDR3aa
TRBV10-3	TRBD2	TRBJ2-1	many	TGTGCCATCAGTGAGGGTGGACTAGCGGGGACCCGAAACAATGAGCAGTTCTTC	CAISEGGLAGTRNNEQFF
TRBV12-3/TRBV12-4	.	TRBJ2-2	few	TGTGCCAGCAGTGGGGGGAACCTTCCGAACACCGGGGAGCTGTTTTTT	CASSGGNLPNTGELFF
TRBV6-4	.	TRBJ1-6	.	TGTGCCAGCAGTGACAGGGAAGGGGATTCACCCCTCCACTTT	CASSDREGDSPLHF
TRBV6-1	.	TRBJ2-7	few	TGTGCCAGCAGTGAAGGTCACCAGCAGTACTTC	CASSEGHQQYF
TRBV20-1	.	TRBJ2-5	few	TGCAGTGCTAGCCCAGACTACCAAGAGACCCAGTACTTC	CSASPDYQETQYF
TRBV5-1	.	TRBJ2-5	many	TGCGCCAGCAGCTTGGGGATCGGGAGTGGCGGAGAGACCCAGTACTTC	CASSLGIGSGGETQYF
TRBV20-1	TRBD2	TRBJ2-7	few	TGCAGTGCTACCGGACGGGGGGTTAGCTACGAGCAGTACTTC	CSATGRGVSYEQYF
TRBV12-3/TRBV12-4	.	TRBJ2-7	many	TGTGCCAGCAGTTTAACAGCAGGTCTATTTCTCGAGCAGTACTTC	CASSLTAGLFLEQYF
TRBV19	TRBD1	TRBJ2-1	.	TGTGCCGCCAGGGGGCTTGGAGGCGATGAGCAGTTCTTC	CAARGLGGDEQFF
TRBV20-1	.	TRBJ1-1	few	TGCAGTGTTCCCGGGCTAACTGAAGCTTTCTTT	CSVPGLTEAFF
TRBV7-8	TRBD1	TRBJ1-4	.	TGTGCCAGCAGCCTATCAACAGGGGAAGTAGAAAAACTGTTTTTT	CASSLSTGEVEKLFF
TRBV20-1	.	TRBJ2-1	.	TGCAGTGCTAGAGCTGGCGCTAGCTCCTACAATGAGCAGTTCTTC	CSARAGASSYNEQFF
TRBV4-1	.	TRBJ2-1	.	TGCGCCAGCAGCCAATTTCAAGCTACCCCTTCCCTCGAGCAGTTCTTC	CASSQFQATPSLEQFF
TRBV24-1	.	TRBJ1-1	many	TGTGCCACCAGTGATTTGCAAGCGGACAGAGGGGGAATCACTGAAGCTTTCTTT	CATSDLQADRGGITEAFF
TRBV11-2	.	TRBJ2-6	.	TGTGCCAGCAGCCCCGGACGCTTATCGAGCTCTGGGGCCAACGTCCTGACTTTC	CASSPGRLSSSGANVLTF
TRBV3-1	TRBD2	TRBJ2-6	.	TGTGCCAGCAGTCTATTGACTAGCTTCGATGGGGCCAACGTCCTGACTTTC	CASSLLTSFDGANVLTF
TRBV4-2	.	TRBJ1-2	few	TGTGCCAGCAGCCAAGGAGGACTTGACTATGGCTACACCTTC	CASSQGGLDYGYTF
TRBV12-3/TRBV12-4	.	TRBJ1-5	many	TGTGCCAGCACCGTAGCGACAGGTCAGCAGCCCCAGCATTTT	CASTVATGQQPQHF
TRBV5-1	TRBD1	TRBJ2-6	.	TGCGCCAGCAGCTTGGAAACACAGGGGTCCGGGGCCAACGTCCTGACTTTC	CASSLETQGSGANVLTF
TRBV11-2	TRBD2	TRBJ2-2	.	TGTGCCAGCAGCTGGGTGGCTAGCGGTACCGGGGAGCTGTTTTTT	CASSWVASGTGELFF